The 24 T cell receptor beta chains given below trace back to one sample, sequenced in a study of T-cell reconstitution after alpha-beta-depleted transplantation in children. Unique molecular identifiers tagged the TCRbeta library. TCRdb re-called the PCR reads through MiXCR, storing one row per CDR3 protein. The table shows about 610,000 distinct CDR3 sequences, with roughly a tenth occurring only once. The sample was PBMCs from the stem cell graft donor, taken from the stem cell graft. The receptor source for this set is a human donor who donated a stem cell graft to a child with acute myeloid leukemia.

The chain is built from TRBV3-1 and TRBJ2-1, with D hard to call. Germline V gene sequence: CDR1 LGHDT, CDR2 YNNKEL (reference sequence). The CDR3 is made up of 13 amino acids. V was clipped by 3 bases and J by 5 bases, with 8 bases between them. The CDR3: CASSQLGNNEQFF. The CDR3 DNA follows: TGTGCCAGCAGCCAGCTGGGAAACAATGAGCAGTTCTTC.

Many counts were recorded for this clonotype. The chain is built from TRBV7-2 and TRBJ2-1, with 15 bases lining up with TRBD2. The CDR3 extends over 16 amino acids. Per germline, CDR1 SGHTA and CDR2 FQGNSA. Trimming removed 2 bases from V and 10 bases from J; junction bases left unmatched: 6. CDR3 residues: CASSLRGTSGRQEQFF. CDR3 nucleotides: TGTGCCAGCAGCTTAAGGGGGACTAGCGGGAGGCAGGAGCAGTTCTTC. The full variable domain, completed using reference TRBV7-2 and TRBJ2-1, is GAGVSQSPSNKVTEKGKDVELRCDPISGHTALYWYRQSLGQGLEFLIYFQGNSAPDKSGLPSDRFSAERTGGSVSTLTIQRTQQEDSAVYLCASSLRGTSGRQEQFFGPGTRLTVL.

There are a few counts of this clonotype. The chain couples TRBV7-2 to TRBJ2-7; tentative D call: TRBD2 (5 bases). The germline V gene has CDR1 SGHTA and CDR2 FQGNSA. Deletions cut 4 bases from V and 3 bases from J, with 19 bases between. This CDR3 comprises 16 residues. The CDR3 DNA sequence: TGTGCCAGCAGCTCAATCGGCTATATGACTAACTACGAGCAGTACTTC. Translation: CASSSIGYMTNYEQYF.

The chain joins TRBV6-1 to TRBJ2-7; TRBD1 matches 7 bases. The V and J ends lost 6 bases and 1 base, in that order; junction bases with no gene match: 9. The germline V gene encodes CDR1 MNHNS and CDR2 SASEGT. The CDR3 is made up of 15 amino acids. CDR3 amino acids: CASSRSGQPSYEQYF. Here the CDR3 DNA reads TGTGCCAGCAGCAGATCGGGACAGCCTTCCTACGAGCAGTACTTC.

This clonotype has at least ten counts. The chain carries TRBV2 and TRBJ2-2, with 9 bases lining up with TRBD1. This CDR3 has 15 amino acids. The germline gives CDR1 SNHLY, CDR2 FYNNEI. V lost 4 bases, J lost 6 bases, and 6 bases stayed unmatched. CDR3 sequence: CASSGDRASAGELFF. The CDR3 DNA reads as TGTGCCAGCAGTGGGGACAGGGCCTCTGCCGGGGAGCTGTTTTTT.

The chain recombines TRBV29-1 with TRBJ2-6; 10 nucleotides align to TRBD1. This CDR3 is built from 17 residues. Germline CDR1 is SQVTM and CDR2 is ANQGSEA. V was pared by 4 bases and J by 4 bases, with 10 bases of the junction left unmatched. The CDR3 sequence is CSVARNDRGLGANVLTF. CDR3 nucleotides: TGCAGCGTTGCCCGAAACGACAGGGGGCTGGGGGCCAACGTCCTGACTTTC.

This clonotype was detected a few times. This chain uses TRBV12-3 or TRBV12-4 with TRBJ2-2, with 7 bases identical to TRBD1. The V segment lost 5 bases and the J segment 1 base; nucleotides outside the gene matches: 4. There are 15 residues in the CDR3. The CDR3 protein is CASSIGQVNTGELFF. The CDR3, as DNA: TGTGCCAGCAGTATTGGACAGGTGAACACCGGGGAGCTGTTTTTT.

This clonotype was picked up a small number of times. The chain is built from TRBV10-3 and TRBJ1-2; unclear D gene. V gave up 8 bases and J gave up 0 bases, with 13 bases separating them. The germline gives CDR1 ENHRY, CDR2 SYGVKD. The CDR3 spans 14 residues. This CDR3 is CAILGIDSNYGYTF. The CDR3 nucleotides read TGTGCCATCCTTGGGATCGACTCTAACTATGGCTACACCTTC.

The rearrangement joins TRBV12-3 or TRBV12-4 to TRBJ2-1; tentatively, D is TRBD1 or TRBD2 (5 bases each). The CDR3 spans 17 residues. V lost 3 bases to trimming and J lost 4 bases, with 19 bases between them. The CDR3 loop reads CASSFRDLDYVYNEQFF. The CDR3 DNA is TGTGCCAGCAGTTTTCGGGACCTCGATTACGTATACAATGAGCAGTTCTTC.

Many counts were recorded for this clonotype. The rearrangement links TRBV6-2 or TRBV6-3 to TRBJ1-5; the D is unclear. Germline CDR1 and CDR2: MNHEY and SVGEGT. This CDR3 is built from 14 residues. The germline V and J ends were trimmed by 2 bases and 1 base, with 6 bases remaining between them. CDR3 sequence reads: CASSYRPSNQPQHF. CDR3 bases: TGTGCCAGCAGTTACAGGCCGAGCAATCAGCCCCAGCATTTT.

The CDR3 bases are TGTGCCAGCAGCGTAGATGGGCAGAAGAACACTGAAGCTTTCTTT. Its protein is CASSVDGQKNTEAFF. V usage is TRBV9 and J usage is TRBJ1-1; D unclear. Germline V CDR1 and CDR2: SGDLS, YYNGEE. Between the trimmed V and J ends, which lost 0 bases and 1 base, there was a span of 10 bases. This CDR3 is built from 15 residues.

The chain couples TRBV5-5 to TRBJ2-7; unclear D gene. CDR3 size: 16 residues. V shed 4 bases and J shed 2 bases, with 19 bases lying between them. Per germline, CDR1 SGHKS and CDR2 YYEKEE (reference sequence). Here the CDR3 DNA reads TGTGCCAGCAGCCACGAACAGCCAGACCTCACCTACGAGCAGTACTTC. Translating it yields CASSHEQPDLTYEQYF.

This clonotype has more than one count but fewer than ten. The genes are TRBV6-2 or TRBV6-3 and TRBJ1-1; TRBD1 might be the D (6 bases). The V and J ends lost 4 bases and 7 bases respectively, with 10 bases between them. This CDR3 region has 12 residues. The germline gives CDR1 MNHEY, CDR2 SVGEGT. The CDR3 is CASSWGLLEAFF. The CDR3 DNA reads TGTGCCAGCAGTTGGGGGCTACTTGAAGCTTTCTTT.

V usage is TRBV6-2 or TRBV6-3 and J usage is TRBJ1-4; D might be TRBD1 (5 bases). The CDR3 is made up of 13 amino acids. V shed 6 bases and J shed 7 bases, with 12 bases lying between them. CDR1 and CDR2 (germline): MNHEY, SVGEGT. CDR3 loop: CASRQANTEKLFF. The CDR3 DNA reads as TGTGCCAGCAGACAGGCCAATACTGAAAAACTGTTTTTT.

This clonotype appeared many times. For the CDR3, the DNA is TGTGCCAGCAGTTTAGTGGCGGGTGCTGAAAAACTGTTTTTT. Translating gives CASSLVAGAEKLFF. The chain combines TRBV12-3 or TRBV12-4 with TRBJ1-4, with D unresolved. Trimming stripped 1 base from V and 7 bases from J, with 10 bases between. The CDR3 length is 14 residues.

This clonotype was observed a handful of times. The CDR3 loop is CASSIRLAGANDEQFF. DNA of the CDR3: TGTGCCAGTAGTATACGGCTAGCGGGAGCAAACGATGAGCAGTTCTTC. The J gene is TRBJ2-1, the V gene TRBV19; 10 positions match TRBD2. Trimming at V came to 2 bases and at J to 8 bases, leaving 9 bases not matched to a gene. The germline CDR1 and CDR2 sequences are LNHDA and SQIVND (reference sequence). There are 16 residues in the CDR3.

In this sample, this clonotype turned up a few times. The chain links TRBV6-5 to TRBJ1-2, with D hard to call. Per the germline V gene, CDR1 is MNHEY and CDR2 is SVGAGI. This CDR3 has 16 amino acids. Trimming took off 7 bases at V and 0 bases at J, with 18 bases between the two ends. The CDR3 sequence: CASKAKGAPPNYGYTF. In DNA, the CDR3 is TGTGCCAGCAAGGCCAAGGGCGCCCCTCCTAACTATGGCTACACCTTC.

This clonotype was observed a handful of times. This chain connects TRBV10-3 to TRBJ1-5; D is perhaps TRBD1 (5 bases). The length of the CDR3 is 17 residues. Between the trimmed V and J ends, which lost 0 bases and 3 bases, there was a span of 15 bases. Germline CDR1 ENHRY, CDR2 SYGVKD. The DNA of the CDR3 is TGTGCCATCAGTGAGTCTGTGGGGGGAAGTTTCAATCAGCCCCAGCATTTT. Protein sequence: CAISESVGGSFNQPQHF.

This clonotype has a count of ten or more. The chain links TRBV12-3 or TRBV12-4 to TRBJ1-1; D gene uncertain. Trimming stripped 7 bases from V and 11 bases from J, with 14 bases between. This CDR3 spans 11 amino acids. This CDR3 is CASTSAASAFF. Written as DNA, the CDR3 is TGTGCCAGCACGTCTGCGGCGTCCGCTTTCTTT.

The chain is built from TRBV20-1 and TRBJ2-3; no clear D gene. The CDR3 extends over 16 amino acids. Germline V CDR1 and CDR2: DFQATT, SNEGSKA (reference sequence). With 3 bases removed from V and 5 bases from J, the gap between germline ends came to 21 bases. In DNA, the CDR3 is TGCAGTGCTAGTGGTTTCGCTTTGGGGTCGGGAGATACGCAGTATTTT. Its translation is CSASGFALGSGDTQYF.

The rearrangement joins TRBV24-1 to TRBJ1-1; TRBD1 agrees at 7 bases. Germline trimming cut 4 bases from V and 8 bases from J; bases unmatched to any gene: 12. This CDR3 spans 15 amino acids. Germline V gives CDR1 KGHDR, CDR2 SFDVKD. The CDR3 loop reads CATSDPSKTGREAFF. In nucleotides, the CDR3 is TGTGCCACCAGTGACCCCTCCAAGACAGGGCGCGAAGCTTTCTTT.

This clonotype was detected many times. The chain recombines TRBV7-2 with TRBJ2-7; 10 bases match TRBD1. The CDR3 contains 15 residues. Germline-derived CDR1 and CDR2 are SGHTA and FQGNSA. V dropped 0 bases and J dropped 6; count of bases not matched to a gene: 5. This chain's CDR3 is CASSLAVGQGTEQYF. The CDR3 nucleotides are TGTGCCAGCAGCTTAGCGGTGGGACAGGGGACCGAGCAGTACTTC.

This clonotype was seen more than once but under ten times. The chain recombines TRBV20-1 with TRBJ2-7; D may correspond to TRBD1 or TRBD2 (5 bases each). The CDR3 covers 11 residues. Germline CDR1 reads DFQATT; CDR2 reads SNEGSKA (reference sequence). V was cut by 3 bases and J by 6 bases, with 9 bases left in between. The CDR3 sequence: CSASREPEQYF. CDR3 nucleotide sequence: TGCAGTGCTAGCAGGGAGCCCGAGCAGTACTTC.

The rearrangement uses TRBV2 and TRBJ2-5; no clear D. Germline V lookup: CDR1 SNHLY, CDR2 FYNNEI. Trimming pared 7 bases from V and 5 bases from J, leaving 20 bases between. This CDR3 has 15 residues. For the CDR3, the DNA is TGTGCCAGCAAGGTGCTGTTTGAAGGTGGCGAGACCCAGTACTTC. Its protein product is CASKVLFEGGETQYF.